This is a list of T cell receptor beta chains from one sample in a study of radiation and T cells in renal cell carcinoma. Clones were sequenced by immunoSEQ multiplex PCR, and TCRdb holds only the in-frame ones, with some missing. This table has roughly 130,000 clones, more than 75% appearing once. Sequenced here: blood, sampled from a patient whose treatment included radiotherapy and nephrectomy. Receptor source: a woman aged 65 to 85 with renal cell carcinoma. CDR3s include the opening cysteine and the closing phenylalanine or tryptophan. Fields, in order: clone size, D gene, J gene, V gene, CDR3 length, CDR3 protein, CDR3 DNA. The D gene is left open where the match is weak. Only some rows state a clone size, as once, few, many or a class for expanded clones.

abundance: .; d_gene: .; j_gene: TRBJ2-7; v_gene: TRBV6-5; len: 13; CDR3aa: CASRETSSYEQYF; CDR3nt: TGTGCCAGCAGAGAAACAAGTTCCTACGAGCAGTACTTC
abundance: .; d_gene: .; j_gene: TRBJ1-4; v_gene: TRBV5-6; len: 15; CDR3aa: CASSLVGRDAEKLFF; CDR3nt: TGTGCCAGCAGCTTGGTGGGCAGGGACGCTGAAAAACTGTTTTTT
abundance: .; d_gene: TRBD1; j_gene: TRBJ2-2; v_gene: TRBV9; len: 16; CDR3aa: CASSARDSRDTGELFF; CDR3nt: TGTGCCAGCAGCGCCCGGGACAGTCGAGACACCGGGGAGCTGTTTTTT
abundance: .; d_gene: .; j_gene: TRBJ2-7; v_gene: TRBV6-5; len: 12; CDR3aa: CASSLLPGEQYF; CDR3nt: TGTGCCAGCAGTTTACTCCCCGGGGAGCAGTACTTC
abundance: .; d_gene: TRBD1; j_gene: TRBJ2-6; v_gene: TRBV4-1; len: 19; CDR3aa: CASSHYPTGSDSGANVLTF; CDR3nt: TGCGCCAGCAGCCACTACCCGACAGGGTCAGACTCTGGGGCCAACGTCCTGACTTTC
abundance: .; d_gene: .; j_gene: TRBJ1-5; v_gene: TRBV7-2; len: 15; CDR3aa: CASSYRTGSNQPQHF; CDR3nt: TGTGCCAGCAGCTACCGGACGGGAAGCAATCAGCCCCAGCATTTT
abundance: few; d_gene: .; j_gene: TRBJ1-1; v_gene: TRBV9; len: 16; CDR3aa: CASSVARGPLNTEAFF; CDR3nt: TGTGCCAGCAGCGTAGCTCGAGGACCCCTGAACACTGAAGCTTTCTTT
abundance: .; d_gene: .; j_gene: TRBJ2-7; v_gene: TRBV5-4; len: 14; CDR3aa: CASSLDLGAYEQYF; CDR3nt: TGTGCCAGCAGCTTGGATTTGGGGGCCTACGAGCAGTACTTC
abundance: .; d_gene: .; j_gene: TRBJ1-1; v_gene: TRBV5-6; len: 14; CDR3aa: CASSRQEGYTEAFF; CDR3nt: TGTGCCAGCAGCCGACAGGAGGGTTACACTGAAGCTTTCTTT
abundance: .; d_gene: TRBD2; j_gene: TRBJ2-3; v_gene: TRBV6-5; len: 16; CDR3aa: CASSLGPAGRTDTQYF; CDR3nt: TGTGCCAGCAGTTTGGGACCAGCGGGGCGCACAGATACGCAGTATTTT
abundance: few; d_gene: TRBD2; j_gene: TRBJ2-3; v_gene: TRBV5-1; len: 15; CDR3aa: CASSWSGGSTDTQYF; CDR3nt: TGCGCCAGCAGCTGGAGCGGGGGGAGCACAGATACGCAGTATTTT
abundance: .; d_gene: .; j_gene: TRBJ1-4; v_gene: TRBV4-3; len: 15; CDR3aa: CASSQAGDSNEKLFF; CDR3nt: TGCGCCAGCAGCCAAGCAGGGGATTCTAATGAAAAACTGTTTTTT
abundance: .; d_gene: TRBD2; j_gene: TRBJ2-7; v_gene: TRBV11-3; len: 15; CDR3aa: CASSLFTSGPQEQYF; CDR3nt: TGTGCCAGCAGCTTATTTACTAGCGGCCCTCAAGAGCAGTACTTC
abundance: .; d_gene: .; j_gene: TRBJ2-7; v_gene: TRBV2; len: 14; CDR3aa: CASSEGGAASEQYF; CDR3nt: TGTGCCAGCAGTGAAGGGGGGGCCGCGTCCGAGCAGTACTTC
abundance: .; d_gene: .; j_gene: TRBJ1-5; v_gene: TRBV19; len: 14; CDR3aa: CASSISQDNQPQHF; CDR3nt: TGTGCCAGTAGTATTAGTCAGGACAATCAGCCCCAGCATTTT
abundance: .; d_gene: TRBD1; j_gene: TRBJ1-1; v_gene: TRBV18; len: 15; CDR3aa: CVSSPGGRRDTEAFF; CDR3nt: TGTGTCAGCTCACCAGGGGGGAGAAGGGACACTGAAGCTTTCTTT
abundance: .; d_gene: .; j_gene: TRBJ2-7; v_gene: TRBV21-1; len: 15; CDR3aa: CASGKSPLACYEQYF; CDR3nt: TGTGCCAGCGGCAAGTCCCCCCTAGCCTGCTACGAGCAGTACTTC
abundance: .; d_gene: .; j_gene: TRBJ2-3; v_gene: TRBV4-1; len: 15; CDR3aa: CASSQDPGTTDTQYF; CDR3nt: TGCGCCAGCAGCCAAGATCCGGGAACCACAGATACGCAGTATTTT
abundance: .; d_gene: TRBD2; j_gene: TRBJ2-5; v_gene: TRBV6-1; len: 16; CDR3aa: CASSERTSGMKETQYF; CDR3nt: TGTGCCAGCAGTGAGAGGACTAGCGGGATGAAAGAGACCCAGTACTTC
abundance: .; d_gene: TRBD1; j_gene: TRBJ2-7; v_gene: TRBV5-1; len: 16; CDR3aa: CASSLNVGTGAYEQYF; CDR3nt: TGCGCCAGCAGCCTCAACGTAGGGACAGGGGCCTACGAGCAGTACTTC